This TCR beta chain was captured in a study of blood T cells in healthy people across ages. The authors ran a second PCR of roughly 6 to 12 cycles using a sample-barcoded 5' primer and a J-beta primer mix. TCRdb independently ran MiXCR on the 5' RACE reads; one entry per CDR3 protein. The sample records some 940,000 distinct CDR3 sequences, approximately 32% being singletons. About this clonotype itself: An end of the junction differs from the germline gene, which may be a read error.

This CDR3 has 13 amino acids. The sample also formed part of further work on T cells of mothers and their children.

Input material: blood. This clonotype was sampled from a woman in her thirties or forties in good health. The chain joins TRBV12-3 or TRBV12-4 to TRBJ2-3; tentatively, D is TRBD1 (5 bases). CDR3 DNA sequence: TGTGCCAGCATCAGGGATAGCATAGATACGCAGTATTTT. As protein: CASIRDSIDTQYF.